This T cell receptor (beta chain) was sequenced in a study of regulatory T cells in long-lasting Graves disease (dated by TCRdb to the early 2020s). For the study in its entirety: In the newly diagnosed Graves' disease group, patients had been taking antithyroid drugs for less than 3 months. The study was conducted in China and was registered as a clinical trial. A total of around 35 samples underwent TCR sequencing: around 13 from persistent and roughly 20 from newly diagnosed Graves' disease patients. Patients with persistent Graves' disease were compared with patients with newly diagnosed Graves' disease using TCR sequencing and RNA sequencing of peripheral blood.

This clonotype has at least ten counts. Its antigen has not been determined. Base qualities are not provided; no much larger clone lies one nucleotide away. Library preparation employed multiplex PCR. TCRdb names Illumina HiSeq 4000 as the instrument used. iRepertoire HTBI primers and Arm-PCR amplification of CDR3 regions were used to construct TCR beta libraries. PCR products were gel purified before sequencing. The source study handled its data this way. A total of 62 TRBV and more than twelve TRBJ segments were identified across samples and were used for gene usage analysis of CDR3 amino acid clonotypes. Filtered high-quality paired reads were merged into contigs using COPE and FqMerger. BLAST was used to align contigs to IMGT TRBV, TRBD and TRBJ reference genes, with CDR3 defined following IMGT. Clonotypes above 0.1% frequency were classified as highly expanded clones. Repertoire diversity was measured by Shannon entropy, and V-J evenness by the Gini coefficient. A clonotype found in more than one individual was treated as public. TCRdb handled the public reads itself, with Q25 trimming in fastp and clone calling in MiXCR, and kept productive beta chains. Each entry is one CDR3 protein sequence, shown with its most common DNA and genes. The V and J calls were determined by TCRdb, not by the authors. The sample records about 440,000 distinct CDR3 sequences, over 15% of which are singletons. Of the sample, around a tenth falls within the top ten clones.

The time point label for this specimen denotes: newly diagnosed GD, antithyroid drugs for less than 3 months. RNA was extracted from PBMCs in TRIzol for both TCR sequencing and RNA sequencing. The diagnosis of Graves' disease followed American Thyroid Association guidelines. The patients came from an endocrinology department in Xi'an, China. Each patient gave around 9 milliliters of peripheral blood, collected in an EDTA anticoagulant tube. PBMCs were isolated by Ficoll Paque Plus density gradient separation without further T cell sorting. RNA quality was checked with an Agilent 2100 Bioanalyzer and agarose gel, and concentration with a NanoDrop 2000. Reading from cysteine to phenylalanine, the CDR3 counts 15 amino acids. Only CDR3 DNA remains: 45 bases, in frame from the first base. CDR1 and CDR2 (SQVTM, ANQGSEA) derive from the germline V gene. V loses 5 bases at its end and J loses 2 bases; junction bases beyond the gene matches: 8.

Study-level results and caveats: TRBV28, TRBJ1-2 and TRBJ2-5 were preferentially used in persistent disease, while TRBV20-1 and TRBJ2-1 were favored in newly diagnosed disease. Only the TCR beta chain was sequenced and analyzed. The authors acknowledged the small sample size as a limitation that may reduce accuracy. Because the primary lesion, thyroid tissue, could not be accessed, the study looked at peripheral blood alone. Persistent patients shared more public clonotypes among themselves (approximately 2,500) than newly diagnosed patients did (over 950). Persistent Graves' disease patients showed lower TCR Shannon entropy and fewer highly expanded clones than newly diagnosed patients, suggesting clonal expansion.

These data were also filed under a second study, of T cells in Graves' hyperthyroidism and ophthalmopathy. According to the second study: Stable Graves' hyperthyroidism was defined as no progression to ophthalmopathy during 18 months of follow-up. Hyperthyroidism patients were newly diagnosed, with disease duration under 2 months, and aged 18 to 65 years. Patients with uncontrolled infections, other autoimmune diseases, pregnancy or lactation were excluded. Diagnoses were based on clinical symptoms, serum thyroxine and TRAb, thyroid ultrasound and orbital computed tomography. For the first round of RT-PCR on the TCR CDR3, the HTBI primer set was used together with the Qiagen OneStep RT-PCR kit. Blood samples also contained most of the expanded thyroid clonotypes (frequency above 0.001), which suggests that blood repertoires may reflect thyroid immune responses. In cross-validation, a model built on a 13 V-J signature told ophthalmopathy apart from stable hyperthyroidism with approximately 90% sensitivity and 81% to 82% specificity, and in testing the same model reached 80%/75%. In validation, progression to ophthalmopathy was predicted by the model with almost 71% sensitivity and around 75% specificity, a median of approximately 6.5 months before onset. A discovery cohort of approximately 97 patients, 43 with Graves' ophthalmopathy and approximately 55 with stable Graves' hyperthyroidism, was used to find distinguishing TCR V-J signatures. Whether ophthalmopathy could be predicted prospectively was tested in an independent validation cohort made up of 18 to 20 hyperthyroidism patients plus 17 patients who later progressed to ophthalmopathy. The 95 to 100 discovery patients were randomly split 7:3 into training and test sets. In addition, the study compared T-cell repertoires in thyroid tissue and in blood from about six Graves' hyperthyroidism patients. After blood sampling, hyperthyroidism patients were treated with methimazole at a starting dose of 30 mg daily, and ophthalmopathy patients were treated with high-dose intravenous methylprednisolone. The libraries were constructed in a second round of multiplex PCR and then size-selected and purified. The libraries were sequenced on an Illumina HiSeq2000 using paired-end 100 bp reads. SOAPnuke was used to process the raw data, removing reads that contained adapters or uncalled bases, had a mean Phred below 15, or lacked an exact match to the constant primer or identifier. COPE v1.2.5 was used to merge the high-quality paired reads, and each unique nucleotide sequence was defined as a clonotype. MiTCR v1.1 was used to align clonotypes to the IMGT TRBV, TRBD and TRBJ reference segments. The analysis was restricted to V-J combinations with a frequency above 0.0001, which together covered about 99% of the repertoires. The TCS score was defined as F50 (clonal expansion) divided by E x V (chaos), with BLOSUM62-based TCRdist calculated between CDR3 peptides within each V-J. Welch's t-statistics and random forest reduced 514 V-J features to 13, which were used in a naive Bayes classifier (R e1071). Sample size was not statistically predetermined, and blinding of investigators to group allocation was not performed. TCR Vbeta CDR3 sequencing of 130 to 150 peripheral blood samples (approximately 44 ophthalmopathy, around 80 hyperthyroidism and some 17 progressor patients) is reported in the paper.

The sequence was obtained from a woman in her twenties or thirties with Graves disease. Donor details come from another sample of the same person, matched by shared clones. Sample: peripheral blood mononuclear cells (PBMCs), taken at new diagnosis, from a patient treated with antithyroid drugs. Recombination connected TRBV29-1 to TRBJ2-3, with TRBD2 identical over 9 junction bases. The DNA sequence is given as TGCAGCGTTAAACGGACTAGCGAGGTCACAGATACGCAGTATTTT. Protein translation: CSVKRTSEVTDTQYF.